Below are 22 T cell receptor beta chains sequenced from a single sample in a study of blood T cell repertoires in COVID-19. The data were produced by immunoSEQ multiplex PCR, yet TCRdb's version contains in-frame clones alone and is incomplete. This table holds approximately 190,000 clones, under 90% found once. Sequences were obtained from peripheral blood. The receptors shown here come from a man aged 25-40 years with active or convalescent COVID-19.

V and J are TRBV18 and TRBJ2-1; D is uncertain. The germline CDR1 and CDR2 sequences are KGHSH and LQKENI. The CDR3 spans 12 residues. With 0 bases removed from V and 9 bases from J, the gap between germline ends came to 6 bases. The CDR3 sequence: CASSPPFSEQFF. The CDR3 DNA reads as TGTGCCAGCTCACCACCCTTTAGTGAGCAGTTCTTC.

Remarks on this clone: Other DNA sequences in the same sample also yield this CDR3. The gene calls are TRBV19 and TRBJ1-2; 9 bases align to TRBD1. Germline-derived CDR1 and CDR2 are LNHDA and SQIVND (reference sequence). The CDR3 extends over 15 amino acids. The V segment lost 4 bases and the J segment 2 bases; nucleotides outside the gene matches: 5. The CDR3 sequence is CASSNRGRANYGYTF. The CDR3 DNA sequence: TGTGCCAGTAGTAACAGGGGGCGCGCAAACTATGGCTACACCTTC.

The chain employs TRBV19 and TRBJ1-4, with D hard to call. V lost 0 bases, J lost 4 bases, and 12 bases lay in between. Germline CDR1 reads LNHDA; CDR2 reads SQIVND (reference sequence). This CDR3 region has 16 residues. CDR3 region: CASSIDSGRINEKLFF. The CDR3 nucleotides read TGTGCCAGTAGTATAGATAGTGGCAGGATTAATGAAAAACTGTTTTTT.

The chain couples TRBV5-8 to TRBJ1-2, with a tentative D call TRBD1 (6 bases). The ends were cut back, 0 bases at V and 8 bases at J, with 17 bases in the middle. Per the germline V gene, CDR1 is SGHTS and CDR2 is YDEGEE. This CDR3 spans 15 amino acids. DNA for the CDR3: TGTGCCAGCAGCTTGGCCCGCGGGGGGCTGAGAGGCTACACCTTC. As protein: CASSLARGGLRGYTF.

This clone showed up many times. The chain joins TRBV7-3 to TRBJ2-2; no clear D. Germline V CDR1 and CDR2: SGHTA, FQGTGA. The CDR3 is made up of 14 amino acids. V was pared by 8 bases and J by 0 bases, with 10 bases between. The CDR3 nucleotides read TGTGCCAGCCGTGAGGCTCCGAACACCGGGGAGCTGTTTTTT. Amino acids: CASREAPNTGELFF.

The V gene is TRBV3-1 (or the pseudogene TRBV3-2), the J gene TRBJ1-5; TRBD1 aligns across 7 bases. This CDR3 contains 14 residues. Germline V gene lookup returns CDR1 LGHDT and CDR2 YNNKEL (reference sequence). V lost 2 bases and J lost 5; bases outside the gene matches: 3. DNA of the CDR3: TGTGCCAGCAGCCAAAGCCAGGGGGATCAGCCCCAGCATTTT. Protein: CASSQSQGDQPQHF.

The chain is built from TRBV19 and TRBJ2-2; a possible D gene is TRBD2 (6 bases). This CDR3 is 15 amino acids long. Trimming stripped 9 bases from V and 3 bases from J, with 17 bases between. Germline V gives CDR1 LNHDA, CDR2 SQIVND (reference sequence). CDR3 coding DNA: TGTGCCAGCGCCGGGGGACTCATATACACCGGGGAGCTGTTTTTT. Translated: CASAGGLIYTGELFF.

CDR3 sequence (DNA): TGTGCCAGCAGCTCCCCTACAGGGAAAGATACGCAGTATTTT. Protein product: CASSSPTGKDTQYF. The chain links TRBV7-6 to TRBJ2-3; weak D call: TRBD1 (6 bases). Germline CDR1 is SGHVS and CDR2 is FNYEAQ. The CDR3 loop spans 14 amino acids. Trimming removed 4 bases from V and 5 bases from J, with 13 bases in between.

The chain employs TRBV7-9 and TRBJ2-1, with TRBD2 identical over 10 bases. V lost 4 bases and J lost 4; bases outside the gene matches: 4. CDR1 is SEHNR, CDR2 FQNEAQ, per germline (reference sequence). This CDR3 is built from 15 residues. CDR3 DNA sequence: TGTGCCAGCAGCTCCCCAGCGGGGGGGTACAATGAGCAGTTCTTC. As protein: CASSSPAGGYNEQFF.

The CDR3 bases are TGTGCCACCAGCAGAGATTCAGTGAGGACAGGGATCAATGAGCAGTTCTTC. It encodes CATSRDSVRTGINEQFF. V and J are TRBV15 and TRBJ2-1, with 8 bases fitting TRBD1. This CDR3 is built from 17 residues. With V trimmed by 0 bases and J by 6 bases, 10 bases remained unmatched. The germline gives CDR1 LNHNV, CDR2 YYDKDF (reference sequence).

This clone was recorded a few times. This chain connects TRBV3-1 (or the pseudogene TRBV3-2) to TRBJ1-6; D not resolved. The CDR3 contains 16 residues. Germline loops: CDR1 LGHDT, CDR2 YNNKEL (reference sequence). V was shortened by 2 bases and J by 0 bases, with 8 bases between the two germline ends. The CDR3: CASSQPEGSYNSPLHF. The DNA for the CDR3 is TGTGCCAGCAGCCAACCGGAGGGCTCCTATAATTCACCCCTCCACTTT.

The chain couples TRBV4-1 to TRBJ2-4; 8 bases match TRBD2. V shed 2 bases and J 6 bases; nucleotides not matched to a gene: 6. The CDR3 is 15 residues long. The germline gives CDR1 MGHRA, CDR2 YSYEKL. The CDR3 sequence is CASSQNPLAVNIQYF. CDR3 DNA: TGCGCCAGCAGCCAAAACCCACTAGCGGTAAACATTCAGTACTTC.

CDR3: CASRETTTSLNTEAFF. The CDR3 DNA is TGTGCCAGCAGGGAAACGACAACTTCCTTGAACACTGAAGCTTTCTTT. This chain uses TRBV11-3 with TRBJ1-1; D not certain. The CDR3 loop spans 16 amino acids. V shed 6 bases and J shed 0 bases, with 17 bases lying between them. Looked up from germline, CDR1 is SGHNT and CDR2 is YENEEA.

The chain joins TRBV7-3 to TRBJ2-6; D perhaps matches TRBD1 (6 bases). CDR1 is SGHTA, CDR2 FQGTGA, per germline. The CDR3 extends over 16 amino acids. Trimming took off 5 bases at V and 0 bases at J, with 11 bases between the two ends. CDR3 coding DNA: TGTGCCAGCAGCCTTGGACAGACCTCTGGGGCCAACGTCCTGACTTTC. This sequence encodes CASSLGQTSGANVLTF. Full variable domain (missing parts from reference TRBV7-3 and TRBJ2-6): GAGVSQTPSNKVTEKGKYVELRCDPISGHTALYWYRQSLGQGPEFLIYFQGTGAADDSGLPNDRFFAVRPEGSVSTLKIQRTERGDSAVYLCASSLGQTSGANVLTFGAGSRLTVL.

Regarding this clone: At one boundary the junction diverges from the germline segment, which might be a read error. The chain carries TRBV2 and TRBJ1-5; D remains unclear. This CDR3 is built from 18 residues. Germline CDR1 is SNHLY and CDR2 is FYNNEI. The CDR3 DNA is TGTGCCAGCAGAGAAGGCAGATCTAGACTCATTCGAGATCAGCCCCAGCATTTT. As protein: CASREGRSRLIRDQPQHF. Based on the CDR3 plus reference TRBV2 and TRBJ1-5, the full variable domain is EPEVTQTPSHQVTQMGQEVILRCVPISNHLYFYWYRQILGQKVEFLVSFYNNEISEKSEIFDDQFSVERPDGSNFTLKIRSTKLEDSAMYFCASREGRSRLIRDQPQHFGDGTRLSIL.

The gene calls are TRBV5-5 and TRBJ2-3; 14 bases agree with TRBD2. Germline V gene sequence: CDR1 SGHKS, CDR2 YYEKEE (reference sequence). The junction had 2 bases not matched to a gene; V was cut back by 4 bases and J by 4 bases. The CDR3 runs 15 residues. The CDR3 DNA is TGTGCCAGCAGCCTGGGACTAGCGGGAGCAGATACGCAGTATTTT. It specifies CASSLGLAGADTQYF. Based on the CDR3 plus reference TRBV5-5 and TRBJ2-3, the full variable domain is DAGVTQSPTHLIKTRGQQVTLRCSPISGHKSVSWYQQVLGQGPQFIFQYYEKEERGRGNFPDRFSARQFPNYSSELNVNALLLGDSALYLCASSLGLAGADTQYFGPGTRLTVL.

The DNA of the CDR3 is TGCGCCAGCAGCTTCGGGGGGGCCTCTTACGAGCAGTACGTC. Translated: CASSFGGASYEQYV. V is TRBV5-1 and J is TRBJ2-7, with 8 bases matching TRBD2. After removal of 2 bases from V and 4 bases from J, the junction contained 5 bases not matched to a gene. Germline CDR1 SGHRS, CDR2 YFSETQ. The CDR3 totals 14 residues.

The rearrangement joins TRBV24-1 to TRBJ1-3; D is possibly TRBD1 (6 bases). V gave up 3 bases and J gave up 2 bases, with 16 bases separating them. The V gene's germline CDR1 is KGHDR and CDR2 SFDVKD. The CDR3 has 17 residues. CDR3 sequence: CATSDPPGADTGNTIYF. Written as DNA, the CDR3 is TGTGCCACCAGTGATCCACCAGGGGCGGATACTGGAAACACCATATATTTT.

The chain uses TRBV29-1 and TRBJ1-1; 8 bases align to TRBD1. The CDR3 is made up of 12 amino acids. Germline loops: CDR1 SQVTM, CDR2 ANQGSEA. Germline trimming cut 6 bases from V and 3 bases from J; bases unmatched to any gene: 3. The CDR3 DNA follows: TGCAGCGTAAGGACAGGGTACACTGAAGCTTTCTTT. It translates to CSVRTGYTEAFF.

The rearrangement uses TRBV5-4 and TRBJ1-1, with D perhaps matching TRBD1 (5 bases). V lost 2 bases and J 8 bases, leaving 13 bases between the germline ends. The CDR3 is 13 residues long. Germline lookup yields CDR1 SGHNT and CDR2 YYREEE (reference sequence). The CDR3 sequence: CASSFDSGPEAFF. CDR3 bases: TGTGCCAGCAGCTTCGACAGTGGCCCCGAAGCTTTCTTT.

This clone was seen at least ten times. The chain uses TRBV24-1 and TRBJ2-1; D is uncertain. The CDR3 has 12 amino acids. Germline lookup yields CDR1 KGHDR and CDR2 SFDVKD. Trimming cost V 0 bases and J 10 bases, with 6 bases left between them. The CDR3: CATSDLREEQFF. The CDR3 DNA sequence: TGTGCCACCAGTGATTTGCGCGAAGAGCAGTTCTTC.

This clone was recorded only once. The chain recombines TRBV18 with TRBJ1-1; 8 bases are shared with TRBD1. J was trimmed by 1 base and V by 6 bases; bases with no gene match: 4. CDR1 and CDR2 from the germline V gene are KGHSH and LQKENI. The CDR3 runs to 14 residues. CDR3 protein: CASSSGTGNTEAFF. CDR3 bases: TGTGCCAGCTCGTCCGGGACAGGGAACACTGAAGCTTTCTTT.